This TCR beta chain was sequenced during a study of blood T cell repertoires in COVID-19. Sequencing was performed with immunoSEQ multiplex PCR; in TCRdb, only in-frame clones are kept and a portion is missing. The profile shows about 200,000 clones, roughly 85% of them singletons. The receptor comes from a woman of 80 years or more with acute or convalescent COVID-19. The sequenced sample consisted of peripheral blood.

The CDR3 spells CASSLQKSGTLNSPLHF. CDR3 coding DNA: TGTGCCAGCAGCCTGCAAAAATCCGGGACACTCAATTCACCCCTCCACTTT. The chain links TRBV3-1 (or the pseudogene TRBV3-2) to TRBJ1-6, with D possibly being TRBD1 (6 bases). Trimming pared 4 bases from V and 7 bases from J, leaving 20 bases between. CDR1 is LGHDT, CDR2 YNNKEL, per germline (reference sequence). The CDR3 covers 17 residues.